This T cell receptor (beta chain) was obtained from a study of cytomegalovirus exposure and HLA in healthy donors. Here immunoSEQ multiplex PCR was the method, and the copy in TCRdb shows in-frame clones only, minus some. This table has about 170,000 clones, about 83% appearing once. This clone was detected once. Germline V gene sequence: CDR1 LNHDA, CDR2 SQIVND (reference sequence). The CDR3 runs 18 residues. With 1 base removed from V and 0 bases from J, the gap between germline ends came to 18 bases. The chain combines TRBV19 with TRBJ1-2; D is undetermined. Source material: PBMCs. This clonotype was sampled from a woman aged 30 to 39 in good health and CMV-seronegative. CDR3 amino acids: CASSIAHWRAEANYGYTF. In nucleotides, the CDR3 is TGTGCCAGTAGTATAGCCCATTGGAGGGCGGAGGCTAACTATGGCTACACCTTC.